These 2 T cell receptor beta chains were all obtained from the same sample, sequenced in a study of cytotoxic CD8 clonotypes in ibrutinib-treated CLL. The data were produced by immunoSEQ multiplex PCR, yet TCRdb's version contains in-frame clones alone and is incomplete. The sample includes approximately 300,000 clones, just under 80% seen only once; the top ten take 6.5% to 8.5%. The sequences come from PBMCs, collected before ibrutinib treatment. The receptors come from a human donor with chronic lymphocytic leukemia.

The chain is built from TRBV19 and TRBJ2-7; no firm D call. The length of the CDR3 is 14 residues. CDR1 and CDR2 (germline): LNHDA, SQIVND (reference sequence). Trimming stripped 3 bases from V and 3 bases from J, with 12 bases between. CDR3 residues: CASSMARKNYEQYF. CDR3 bases: TGTGCCAGTAGTATGGCTAGAAAGAACTACGAGCAGTACTTC.

Of note for this clone: This sample also contains other DNA sequences that code for the same CDR3. The chain carries TRBV7-9 and TRBJ2-5, with 8 bases fitting TRBD1. The CDR3 spans 14 residues. Germline trimming cut 5 bases from V and 4 bases from J; bases unmatched to any gene: 6. CDR1 is SEHNR, CDR2 FQNEAQ, per germline (reference sequence). The CDR3 loop reads CASSSSGGGETQYF. CDR3 coding DNA: TGTGCCAGCAGCAGTTCAGGGGGCGGAGAGACCCAGTACTTC.